These 14 T cell receptor beta chains originate from one sample sequenced in a study of blood T cell repertoires in COVID-19 (dated by TCRdb to about 2020). Libraries were constructed by the immunoSEQ multiplex PCR assay. Here the immuneACCESS table is served through TCRdb, limited to in-frame sequences with V and J called. Missing clones are a known gap in these copies; in checked studies unresolved V genes cover under half, and the rest lacks a known reason. For this sample there are 150,000 to 200,000 clones; approximately 80% appear just once. The top ten clonotypes cover roughly 13% of the sample. The sequencing input was peripheral blood. The receptor set was obtained from a man in his fifties who had recovered from COVID-19.

The V and J genes are TRBV10-3 and TRBJ2-1; tentatively, D is TRBD1 (6 bases). Trimming took 0 bases from V and 8 from J, leaving 11 bases between them. The CDR3 consists of 14 residues. Germline values: CDR1 ENHRY, CDR2 SYGVKD. CDR3 in amino acids: CAISESSAGDEQFF. The CDR3 DNA is TGTGCCATCAGTGAGTCGAGCGCAGGGGATGAGCAGTTCTTC.

V usage is TRBV4-2 and J usage is TRBJ2-1; D is possibly TRBD2 (6 bases). V was trimmed by 0 bases and J by 5 bases, leaving 17 bases between them. The CDR3 length is 17 residues. Germline V gene lookup returns CDR1 LGHNA and CDR2 YNFKEQ. CDR3 sequence reads: CASSQESLRDFNNEQFF. The CDR3 coding sequence is TGTGCCAGCAGCCAAGAGTCTTTACGGGACTTCAACAATGAGCAGTTCTTC.

This clone came up a few times. The rearrangement uses TRBV9 and TRBJ2-5; TRBD1 agrees at 12 bases. With 8 bases clipped from V and 5 bases from J, the junction kept 10 bases outside the gene matches. Germline values: CDR1 SGDLS, CDR2 YYNGEE. The CDR3 covers 15 residues. The CDR3 loop reads CASKPGTGGLETQYF. The CDR3, as DNA: TGTGCCAGTAAGCCCGGGACAGGGGGCCTGGAGACCCAGTACTTC.

This chain joins TRBV24-1 and TRBJ1-2; 8 bases are a match to TRBD1. Germline CDR1 is KGHDR and CDR2 is SFDVKD. V trimming: 2 bases; J trimming: 5 bases; junction bases outside the gene matches: 6. The CDR3 has 15 amino acids. The CDR3 is CATSDSRTGRYGYTF. CDR3 coding DNA: TGTGCCACCAGTGATTCACGGACAGGGAGGTATGGCTACACCTTC.

The genes are TRBV18 and TRBJ2-2; 15 nucleotides line up with TRBD2. The CDR3 runs to 19 residues. Unmatched junction bases numbered 4, after V lost 0 bases and J lost 2 bases. Germline V CDR1 and CDR2: KGHSH, LQKENI. CDR3: CASSPPGLAGGTNTGELFF. Here the CDR3 DNA reads TGTGCCAGCTCACCACCGGGACTAGCGGGAGGCACAAACACCGGGGAGCTGTTTTTT. The variable domain in full, completed from reference TRBV18 and TRBJ2-2, reads NAGVMQNPRHLVRRRGQEARLRCSPMKGHSHVYWYRQLPEEGLKFMVYLQKENIIDESGMPKERFSAEFPKEGPSILRIQQVVRGDSAAYFCASSPPGLAGGTNTGELFFGEGSRLTVL.

The chain combines TRBV9 with TRBJ2-1, with 8 nucleotides matching TRBD2. Trimming took 5 bases from V and 4 from J; bases not matched to a gene: 5. In germline, CDR1 is SGDLS, CDR2 YYNGEE. The CDR3 length is 14 residues. CDR3 coding DNA: TGTGCCAGCAGGGCGGGACTAGGGTACAATGAGCAGTTCTTC. It yields the protein CASRAGLGYNEQFF.

The gene calls are TRBV7-9 and TRBJ2-7; 10 bases match TRBD1. Germline CDR1 reads SEHNR; CDR2 reads FQNEAQ (reference sequence). The CDR3 runs to 18 residues. V shed 2 bases, J shed 4 bases, and the junction held 14 bases outside the gene matches. CDR3 region: CASSLWGQGFTGSYEQYF. CDR3 in DNA: TGTGCCAGCAGCTTATGGGGACAGGGGTTTACAGGGTCTTACGAGCAGTACTTC.

J is TRBJ2-1 and V is TRBV5-1, with 13 bases that match TRBD2. Trimming removed 1 base from V and 3 bases from J; junction bases left unmatched: 7. This CDR3 contains 18 residues. In germline, CDR1 is SGHRS, CDR2 YFSETQ. CDR3 nucleotides: TGCGCCAGCAGCTTGCGGACTAGCGGGAGCTCGGTCTACAATGAGCAGTTCTTC. The encoded protein is CASSLRTSGSSVYNEQFF. Full variable domain (outside the CDR3, taken from reference TRBV5-1 and TRBJ2-1): KAGVTQTPRYLIKTRGQQVTLSCSPISGHRSVSWYQQTPGQGLQFLFEYFSETQRNKGNFPGRFSGRQFSNSRSEMNVSTLELGDSALYLCASSLRTSGSSVYNEQFFGPGTRLTVL.

This clone has just a few counts. The chain links TRBV7-9 to TRBJ1-5; 7 bases fit TRBD1. This CDR3 region has 15 residues. Germline assignment: CDR1 SEHNR and CDR2 FQNEAQ (reference sequence). V was clipped by 2 bases and J by 0 bases; unmatched bases: 1. CDR3 bases: TGTGCCAGCAGCTTATACAGGGGTAGCAATCAGCCCCAGCATTTT. Its translation: CASSLYRGSNQPQHF.

This chain links TRBV2 with TRBJ2-3; TRBD2 might be the D (5 bases). CDR3 length equals 19 residues. Trimming shortened V by 6 bases and J by 0 bases, and 25 bases separated the two germline ends. Germline values: CDR1 SNHLY, CDR2 FYNNEI. This CDR3 is CASSLPREVSAASTDTQYF. For the CDR3, the DNA is TGTGCCAGCAGCCTACCCCGGGAAGTTAGCGCAGCTAGCACAGATACGCAGTATTTT.

This clone was detected only a few times. The chain uses TRBV30 and TRBJ1-2, with 12 bases matching TRBD1. Unmatched junction bases numbered 10, after V lost 4 bases and J lost 7 bases. This CDR3 has 15 amino acids. In germline, CDR1 is GTSNPN, CDR2 SVGIG (reference sequence). The DNA of the CDR3 is TGTGCCTGGACCGAGCGATGGGACAGGGGGCTTGGCTACACCTTC. Its protein is CAWTERWDRGLGYTF.

This clone has only a few counts. The genes are TRBV3-1 (or the pseudogene TRBV3-2) and TRBJ1-3; D perhaps matches TRBD1 (6 bases). The CDR3 contains 15 residues. In germline, CDR1 is LGHDT, CDR2 YNNKEL (reference sequence). Trimming took 2 bases from V and 5 from J, leaving 13 bases between them. CDR3 amino acids: CASSQMTGPRNTIYF. The CDR3 DNA reads as TGTGCCAGCAGCCAAATGACAGGCCCTCGAAACACCATATATTTT.

This clone occurred many times. The sample carries other DNA sequences with the same CDR3. The gene calls are TRBV7-2 and TRBJ1-5; D is unclear. This CDR3 comprises 15 residues. The V end lost 1 base, the J end lost 0 bases, and 7 bases lay between the germline ends. Germline-derived CDR1 and CDR2 are SGHTA and FQGNSA. For the CDR3, the DNA is TGTGCCAGCAGCTTAGTTGTTAATAGCAATCAGCCCCAGCATTTT. Protein product: CASSLVVNSNQPQHF.

This rearrangement joins TRBV9 to TRBJ2-1; 10 bases are a match to TRBD2. Germline V gene sequence: CDR1 SGDLS, CDR2 YYNGEE. The J segment lost 3 bases and the V segment lost 4 bases, leaving 7 bases of the junction unmatched. The CDR3 runs 16 residues. The CDR3 is CASSIGLAANYNEQFF. CDR3 nucleotides: TGTGCCAGCAGCATCGGACTAGCGGCCAACTACAATGAGCAGTTCTTC.